This T cell receptor beta chain appears in the sequencing data of a study of T cell repertoires in cytomegalovirus infection. As for the study in general: It can be stated that public TCR beta signatures indicated CMV infection as well as a matching HLA type.

Via MiXCR, TCRdb re-called the reads, giving one row per CDR3 protein. The top ten hold roughly 20% of the sample, which has roughly 700,000 distinct CDR3 sequences, approximately 33% seen once. A note on this clonotype: Its specificity is unknown.

The V end lost 1 base, the J end lost 8 bases, and 8 bases lay between the germline ends. Per the germline V gene, CDR1 is LNHNV and CDR2 is YYDKDF (reference sequence). The CDR3 covers 12 residues. The study's findings and limits: Identification of carriers of CMV plus the relevant HLA was performed using cumulative public TCR beta family frequency. Predominance within the ex vivo response was attributable to HLA-C-restricted CMV-specific TCR beta clonotypes.

The material sequenced was cultured PBMCs, taken from culture after CMV antigen stimulation. The sequence was obtained from a human donor in good health (CMV status not recorded). Some clones in this sample may be carry-over from other donors' samples. The V gene is TRBV15, the J gene TRBJ1-1; a possible D gene is TRBD1 (6 bases). In nucleotides, the CDR3 is TGTGCCACCAGCAGAGGGGGGCTGGAAGCTTTCTTT. As protein: CATSRGGLEAFF. The variable domain in full, completed from reference TRBV15 and TRBJ1-1, reads DAMVIQNPRYQVTQFGKPVTLSCSQTLNHNVMYWYQQKSSQAPKLLFHYYDKDFNNEADTPDNFQSRRPNTSFCFLDIRSPGLGDTAMYLCATSRGGLEAFFGQGTRLTVV.